The clone carrying this T cell receptor (beta chain) occurred once. The age range of participants was about 18 to 95 years, with residence in about two dozen US areas. Cohort placement rested on clinical history that participants reported themselves. Recovered participants had two consecutive negative NP/OP PCR tests, healthcare professional clearance, or symptom resolution. These data come from a study of blood T cell repertoires in COVID-19. Germline CDR1 reads SGHNT; CDR2 reads YYREEE (reference sequence). Trimming took 0 bases from V and 1 from J; bases not matched to a gene: 5. The CDR3 spans 17 residues. Generated by immunoSEQ multiplex PCR, the TCRdb table keeps only in-frame clones and is missing some. The sample lists around 180,000 clones, approximately 85% occurring once.

The genes are TRBV5-4 and TRBJ2-2; 8 bases map to TRBD1. What was sequenced was PBMCs or T cells enriched from blood (not recorded which). This clonotype originated in a woman aged 30 to 39 who had recovered from COVID-19. In DNA, the CDR3 is TGTGCCAGCAGCTTGGCCGGAACAGGGGGGAACACCGGGGAGCTGTTTTTT. Encoded protein: CASSLAGTGGNTGELFF.